Reported below is one T cell receptor (beta chain). Its antigen is currently unknown. The data were taken from a study of long-term antiretroviral therapy in people with HIV. Every donor had one or more pre-ART and two or more post-ART PBMC samples. Survey-level resolution applied to immunoSEQ assay v3.0. Data came from immunoSEQ multiplex PCR; TCRdb stores just in-frame clones and leaves some out. The top ten hold 23% of the sample, which has about 7,100 clones, around 85% seen once. The CDR3 extends over 11 amino acids. The V end lost 6 bases, the J end lost 9 bases, and 9 bases lay between the germline ends. Germline assignment: CDR1 MNHNS and CDR2 SASEGT. Study results and caveats: Information pertaining to ART adherence, viral resistance or therapeutic modifications was not obtained. HIV repertoire CDR3 lengths ranged less widely than those of controls.

This receptor was obtained from a man in his forties with HIV. The sample here was unsorted PBMCs, taken 1.1 years after starting antiretroviral therapy. The genes are TRBV6-1 and TRBJ1-5; D gene uncertain. CDR3 nucleotides: TGTGCCAGCAGACGGGGTTGGCCCCAGCATTTT. Protein: CASRRGWPQHF.